The entry below gives a single T cell receptor (beta chain) sequence along with its context. Antigen specificity is unknown. The sample originates from a study of brain T cells in children with intractable seizures. This table comes from immunoSEQ multiplex PCR, and its TCRdb copy is limited to in-frame clones, with some not included. The table lists approximately 9,000 clones, more than 55% of them singletons. The CDR3 totals 13 residues. Germline CDR1 GTSNPN, CDR2 SVGIG (reference sequence). V dropped 2 bases and J dropped 1 base, with 6 bases sitting between them. Study conclusions and caveats: Top 50 brain clonotypes included both public and private clones.

Only cases whose brain tissue showed the highest T cell transcript signatures were sequenced. This sample comprised resected brain tissue, obtained at surgery. The chain carries TRBV30 and TRBJ2-1, with D perhaps TRBD2 (5 bases). This TCR was sampled from a girl aged 2-9 years with tuberous sclerosis and intractable seizures. CDR3 in DNA: TGTGCCTGGAGTCGCGGGTCCTACAATGAGCAGTTCTTC. It yields the protein CAWSRGSYNEQFF.